The text below deals with one T cell receptor beta chain. Its cognate antigen is unknown. The record originates from a study of shared clonotypes between healthy human individuals. Terminally differentiated effector memory CD45RA+ cells were excluded by CCR7 positive selection of CD45RO-negative cells. The method was immunoSEQ multiplex PCR; TCRdb's version includes in-frame clones alone and lacks a portion of them. The data show about 820,000 clones, with 85% to 95% seen just once and 24% held by the top ten. Study-level findings and limits: Estimated richness was generally greater in naive than memory subsets.

The CDR3 length is 15 residues. With V trimmed by 5 bases and J by 10 bases, 10 bases remained unmatched. Looked up from germline, CDR1 is SEHNR and CDR2 is FQNEAQ (reference sequence). Sequencing was performed on naive CD8+ T cells sorted from blood. The TCR comes from a man between 25 and 39 years old in good health. The chain is built from TRBV7-9 and TRBJ2-2, with 10 bases matching TRBD2. CDR3 protein: CASSRVLAGAEELFF. DNA of the CDR3: TGTGCCAGCAGCCGGGTCCTAGCGGGAGCAGAGGAGCTGTTTTTT.